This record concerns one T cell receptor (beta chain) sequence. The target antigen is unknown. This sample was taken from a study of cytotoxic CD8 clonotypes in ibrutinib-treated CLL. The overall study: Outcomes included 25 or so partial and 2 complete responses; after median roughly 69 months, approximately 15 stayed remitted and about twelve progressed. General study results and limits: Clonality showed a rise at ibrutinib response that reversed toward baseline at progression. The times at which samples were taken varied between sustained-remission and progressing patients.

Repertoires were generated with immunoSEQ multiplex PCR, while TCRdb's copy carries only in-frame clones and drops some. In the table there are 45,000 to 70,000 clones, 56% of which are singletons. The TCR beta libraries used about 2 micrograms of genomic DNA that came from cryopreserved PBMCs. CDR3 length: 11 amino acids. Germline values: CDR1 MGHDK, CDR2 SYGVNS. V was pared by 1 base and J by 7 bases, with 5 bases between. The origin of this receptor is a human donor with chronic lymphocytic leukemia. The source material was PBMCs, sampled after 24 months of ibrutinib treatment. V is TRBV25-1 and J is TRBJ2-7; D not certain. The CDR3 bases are TGTGCCAGCAGTGAATTCAAGGAGCAGTACTTC. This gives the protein CASSEFKEQYF.